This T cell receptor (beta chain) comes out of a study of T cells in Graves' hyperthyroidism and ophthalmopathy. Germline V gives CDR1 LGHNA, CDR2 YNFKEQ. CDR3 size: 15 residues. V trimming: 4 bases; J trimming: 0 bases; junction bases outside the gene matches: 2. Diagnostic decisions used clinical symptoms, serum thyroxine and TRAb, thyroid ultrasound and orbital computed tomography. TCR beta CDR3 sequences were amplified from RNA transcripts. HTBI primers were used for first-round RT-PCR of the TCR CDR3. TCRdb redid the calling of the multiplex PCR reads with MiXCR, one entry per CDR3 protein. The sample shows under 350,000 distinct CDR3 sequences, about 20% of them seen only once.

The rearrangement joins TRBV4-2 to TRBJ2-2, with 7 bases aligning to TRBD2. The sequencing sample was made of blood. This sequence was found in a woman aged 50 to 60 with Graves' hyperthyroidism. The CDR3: CASSRSGTNTGELFF. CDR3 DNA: TGTGCCAGCAGCCGAAGCGGGACGAACACCGGGGAGCTGTTTTTT.